The T cell receptor (beta chain) under discussion was sequenced for a study of shared clonotypes between healthy human individuals. Study at large: CD4 naive cells filled three plates per donor, CD4 memory three, CD8 naive two and CD8 memory one. The study, taken as a whole, reports: Among the subsets, naive ones generally showed larger estimated richness than memory ones.

Trimming pared 1 base from V and 2 bases from J, leaving 10 bases between. Germline values: CDR1 SGHRS, CDR2 YFSETQ. This CDR3 contains 14 residues. A remark on this clone: Its target is not known.

The deep-level immunoSEQ assay was used. Produced via immunoSEQ multiplex PCR; TCRdb's table is partial and in-frame only. The table includes over a million clones, approximately 98.5% detected once. The sample comprised naive CD4+ T cells sorted from blood. The subset here: CD45RA+ positively selected. The origin of this receptor is a young man in good health. The chain employs TRBV5-1 and TRBJ2-7, with a weak D call TRBD1 (6 bases). The CDR3 region is CASSLTGLAYEQYF. The CDR3, as DNA: TGCGCCAGCAGCTTGACAGGGTTGGCCTACGAGCAGTACTTC.